The entry below describes one T cell receptor (beta chain). What this receptor recognizes is not known. The record has no base qualities; no much larger clone is one base away. The sample originates from a study of T cells in Graves' hyperthyroidism and ophthalmopathy (dated by TCRdb to the late 2010s). Some background on the complete study: Peripheral blood samples were taken at the time of initial diagnosis, prior to any treatment. Prospective prediction of ophthalmopathy was tested in an independent validation cohort of 18 to 20 hyperthyroidism patients and some 17 patients who later progressed to ophthalmopathy. In roughly six Graves' hyperthyroidism patients, the study also compared T-cell repertoires from thyroid tissue with T-cell repertoires from blood. After blood sampling, hyperthyroidism patients were treated with methimazole at a starting dose of 30 mg daily, and ophthalmopathy patients were treated with high-dose intravenous methylprednisolone. According to the paper, TCR Vbeta CDR3 sequencing was carried out on roughly 130 peripheral blood samples, which came from under 50 ophthalmopathy, about 75 hyperthyroidism and approximately 17 progressor patients. A discovery cohort of roughly 100 patients, about 44 with Graves' ophthalmopathy and approximately 60 with stable Graves' hyperthyroidism, was used to find distinguishing TCR V-J signatures. The 100 or so discovery patients were randomly divided into training and test sets at a 7:3 ratio. Summary of the overall study and its limitations: A model built on a 13 V-J signature distinguished ophthalmopathy from stable hyperthyroidism, reaching 87.88% sensitivity and about 81% specificity in cross-validation and 80%/75% in testing. Blood samples also contained most of the expanded thyroid clonotypes (frequency above 0.001), which suggests that blood repertoires may reflect thyroid immune responses. In validation, the model predicted progression to ophthalmopathy a median of roughly 6.5 months before onset, with about 67% sensitivity and about 72% specificity. Sample size was not statistically predetermined, and investigators were not blinded to group allocation.

Amplification of TCR beta CDR3 regions was carried out from RNA transcripts. The first round of RT-PCR for the TCR CDR3 was performed with the HTBI primer set and the Qiagen OneStep RT-PCR kit. A second multiplex PCR round built the libraries, followed by size selection and purification. Sequencing of the libraries was done on an Illumina HiSeq2000 using paired-end 100 bp reads. The paper's processing steps were these. SOAPnuke was used to process the raw data, removing reads that contained adapters or uncalled bases, had a mean Phred below 15, or lacked an exact match to the constant primer or identifier. COPE v1.2.5 was used to merge high-quality paired reads, and clonotypes were defined as unique nucleotide sequences. MiTCR v1.1 was used to align clonotypes to the IMGT TRBV, TRBD and TRBJ reference segments. Analysis was restricted to V-J combinations with a frequency above 0.0001, which covered approximately 99% of repertoires. The TCS score was defined as the ratio of F50 (clonal expansion) to E x V (chaos), calculated using BLOSUM62-based TCRdist between CDR3 peptides within each V-J. Welch's t-statistics and random forest reduced around 550 V-J features to 10 to 15, which were used in a naive Bayes classifier (R e1071). TCRdb passed the public sequencing reads through fastp at Q25 and MiXCR, retaining productive beta sequences. Each CDR3 protein appears once, grouped with its most common genes and DNA. These V and J calls rely on TCRdb rather than the paper's analysis. A total of some 600,000 distinct CDR3 sequences appear in this sample, around 13% of them only once. The ten biggest clones cover 5.8% of the sample.

According to the germline V gene, CDR1 reads SGHVS and CDR2 reads FQNEAQ. V and J are trimmed by 1 base and 5 bases, and the gene matches miss 13 bases of the junction. The CDR3 holds 17 amino acids from the cysteine to the phenylalanine. Solely the CDR3 DNA is kept, with 51 bases framed from the first base. Hyperthyroidism patients were newly diagnosed, had a disease duration of under 2 months, and were aged 18 to 65 years. Patients with uncontrolled infections, other autoimmune diseases, pregnancy or lactation were excluded. Diagnoses were established on the basis of clinical symptoms, serum thyroxine and TRAb, thyroid ultrasound, and orbital computed tomography. Blood from progressor patients was collected at the time of first diagnosis with hyperthyroidism, before any ophthalmopathy symptoms had appeared. Ficoll-Paque density gradient centrifugation was used to isolate PBMCs from approximately 11 ml of fresh peripheral blood. Progressor patients were defined as those initially diagnosed with Graves' hyperthyroidism in whom ophthalmopathy developed during follow-up. Trizol reagent was used to extract total RNA, and RNA quality was then checked on an Agilent 2100 Bioanalyzer.

The receptor was derived from a woman aged 25-40 years with Graves' hyperthyroidism that later progressed to Graves' ophthalmopathy. This chain joins TRBV7-8 to TRBJ1-1, with TRBD1 identical over 7 junction bases. Sample: blood. The CDR3 in this case is CASSLGRDSQTETEAFF. The nucleotide sequence is TGTGCCAGCAGCTTAGGCAGGGACAGTCAAACGGAGACTGAAGCTTTCTTT.